The subject of this entry is one T cell receptor beta chain. The data stem from a study of blood T cell repertoires in COVID-19. Study context: T cells, B-cell-depleted T cells, or PBMCs provided the cDNA or gDNA that served as material.

The V end was cut by 3 bases, the J end by 8 bases, with 16 bases between. The CDR3 totals 14 residues. CDR1 PRHDT and CDR2 FYEKMQ come from the germline V gene (reference sequence). Sequencing used immunoSEQ multiplex PCR; TCRdb keeps in-frame clones, though not all of them. The top ten hold 7.5% to 10% of the sample, which has a few hundred thousand clones, about 80% seen once. This clonotype was sampled from a man older than 75 with acute or convalescent COVID-19. This rearrangement joins TRBV13 to TRBJ1-2; D is unclear. The sequenced sample consisted of peripheral blood. CDR3 coding DNA: TGTGCCAGCAGCTTCGGGAGCGACTCGTGGGGCTACACCTTC. Translated: CASSFGSDSWGYTF.